This TCR beta chain originates from a study of cytomegalovirus exposure and HLA in healthy donors. Study-level background: Membership in the Caucasian-associated ancestry cluster was found for about four fifths of approximately 380 genotyped donors. Study results and limitations: Later on, a genetic analysis was performed. It linked a missense variant in DCLRE1C with V- and J-gene trimming of TCR beta. The number of N-insertions in an Asian-associated ancestry cluster was reportedly below the roughly 670-donor mean in a later analysis.

Germline CDR1 is SNHLY and CDR2 is FYNNEI. The CDR3 runs to 13 residues. As for this clone: Its antigen is unidentified. Mismatch with germline at one junction end may stem from a read error. Distinct nucleotide sequences in the sample also encode this CDR3.

Both 60 Vbeta primers and 13 Jbeta primers went into the PCR. As handled by the study authors: In a later analysis, 79 million or so unique TCR beta chains included roughly 11 million shared by two or more donors. Clones were read by immunoSEQ multiplex PCR, and TCRdb kept only the in-frame ones, dropping some. V, J and clone size were drawn from that table, and D and trimming were deduced from the DNA. The sample lists some 150,000 clones, about 80% occurring once. Sequencing was performed on PBMCs. The genes are TRBV2 and TRBJ2-3, with D possibly being TRBD1 (5 bases). This clonotype originated in a man aged 35 to 55 in good health and CMV-seropositive. The CDR3 loop is CASRGAAPDTQYF. The CDR3 bases are TGTGCCAGCAGAGGGGCGGCCCCAGATACGCAATATTTT. The whole variable domain, filled in from reference TRBV2 and TRBJ2-3, reads EPEVTQTPSHQVTQMGQEVILRCVPISNHLYFYWYRQILGQKVEFLVSFYNNEISEKSEIFDDQFSVERPDGSNFTLKIRSTKLEDSAMYFCASRGAAPDTQYFGPGTRLTVL.